These 2 T cell receptor beta chains were sequenced from one sample in a study of blood T cell repertoires in COVID-19. Using immunoSEQ multiplex PCR, the repertoire was profiled, and TCRdb retains in-frame clones only, with some absent. The repertoire holds about 59,000 clones, with around four fifths as singletons. The sequenced material came from peripheral blood. The receptor set was obtained from a woman aged 70-85 years with acute or convalescent COVID-19.

This clone came up a few times. The chain links TRBV4-2 to TRBJ1-2; TRBD1 aligns across 9 bases. J was trimmed by 3 bases and V by 0 bases; bases with no gene match: 14. CDR3 length: 19 residues. The germline CDR1 and CDR2 sequences are LGHNA and YNFKEQ. CDR3 bases: TGTGCCAGCAGCCAAGACGGGACAGGGTATCGAGTCCGGGACTATGGCTACACCTTC. Its translation is CASSQDGTGYRVRDYGYTF.

This chain links TRBV24-1 with TRBJ2-3; possibly TRBD1 for D (6 bases). Trimming stripped 1 base from V and 3 bases from J, with 10 bases between. Looked up from germline, CDR1 is KGHDR and CDR2 is SFDVKD. The CDR3 has 15 residues. The DNA for the CDR3 is TGTGCCACCAGTGATTTACAGGACAGTACAGATACGCAGTATTTT. This codes for CATSDLQDSTDTQYF.